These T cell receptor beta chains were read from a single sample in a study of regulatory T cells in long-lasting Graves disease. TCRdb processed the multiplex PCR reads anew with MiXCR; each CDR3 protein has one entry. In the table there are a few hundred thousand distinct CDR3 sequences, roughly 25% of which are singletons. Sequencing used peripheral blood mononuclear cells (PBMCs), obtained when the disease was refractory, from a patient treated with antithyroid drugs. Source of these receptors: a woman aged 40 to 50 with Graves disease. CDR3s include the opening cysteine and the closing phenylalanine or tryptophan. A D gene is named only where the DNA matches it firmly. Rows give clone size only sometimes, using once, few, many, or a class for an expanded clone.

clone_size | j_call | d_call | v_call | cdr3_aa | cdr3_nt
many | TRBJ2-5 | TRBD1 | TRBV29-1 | CSVEGVTGWETQYF | TGCAGCGTTGAAGGGGTGACAGGGTGGGAGACCCAGTACTTC
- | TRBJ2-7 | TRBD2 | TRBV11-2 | CASSLVGGSEVNEQYF | TGTGCCAGCAGCTTAGTAGGCGGGAGTGAGGTCAACGAGCAGTACTTC
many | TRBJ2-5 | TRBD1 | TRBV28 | CASSPGTGDQETQYF | TGTGCCAGCAGTCCCGGGACAGGGGACCAAGAGACCCAGTACTTC
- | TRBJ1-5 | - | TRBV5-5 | CASSLTGGVNQPQHF | TGTGCCAGCAGCTTGACCGGGGGGGTCAATCAGCCCCAGCATTTT
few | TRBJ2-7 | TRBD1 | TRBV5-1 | CASSLEGAREQYF | TGCGCCAGCAGCCTAGAGGGGGCGCGGGAGCAGTACTTC
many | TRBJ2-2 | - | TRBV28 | CASLGQGNTGELFF | TGTGCCAGCCTCGGGCAAGGGAACACCGGGGAGCTGTTTTTT
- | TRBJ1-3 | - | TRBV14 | CASSNIYSSGNTIYF | TGTGCCAGCAGCAATATCTACAGCTCTGGAAACACCATATATTTT
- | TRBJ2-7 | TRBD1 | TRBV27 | CASSLRDRVSASGYEQYF | TGTGCCAGCAGTTTGAGGGACAGGGTTTCCGCATCGGGGTACGAGCAGTACTTC
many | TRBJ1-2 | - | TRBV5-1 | CASSPLGGTSGYTF | TGCGCCAGCAGCCCACTCGGGGGGACGAGTGGCTACACCTTC
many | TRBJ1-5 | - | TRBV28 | CASSFSGGGNQPQHF | TGTGCCAGCAGTTTCTCGGGTGGGGGCAATCAGCCCCAGCATTTT
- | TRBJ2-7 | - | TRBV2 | CASSDLTTFYEQYF | TGTGCCAGCAGTGACCTGACAACGTTCTACGAGCAGTACTTC
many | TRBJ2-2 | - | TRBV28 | CASIAEYTGELFF | TGTGCCAGCATAGCGGAGTACACCGGGGAGCTGTTTTTT
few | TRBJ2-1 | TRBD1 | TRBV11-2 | CASSWTGANEQFF | TGTGCCAGCAGCTGGACAGGGGCCAATGAGCAGTTCTTC
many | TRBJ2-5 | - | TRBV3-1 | CASSPLGGRETQYF | TGTGCCAGCAGCCCCCTAGGAGGGAGGGAGACCCAGTACTTC
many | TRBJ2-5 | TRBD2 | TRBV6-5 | CASSYEGSGSQETQYF | TGTGCCAGCAGTTACGAGGGTAGCGGGAGCCAAGAGACCCAGTACTTC
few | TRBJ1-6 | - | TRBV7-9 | CASQGRSNSPLHF | TGTGCCAGCCAAGGGAGGAGTAATTCACCCCTCCACTTT
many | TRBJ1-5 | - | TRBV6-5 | CASSYPTIPGSNQPQHF | TGTGCCAGCAGTTACCCGACGATCCCCGGGAGCAATCAGCCCCAGCATTTT
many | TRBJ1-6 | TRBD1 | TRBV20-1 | CSAREGQVYNSPLHF | TGCAGTGCTAGAGAGGGACAGGTCTATAATTCACCCCTCCACTTT
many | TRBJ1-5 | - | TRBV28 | CASRVGVGGFSNQPQHF | TGTGCCAGCAGGGTGGGGGTCGGGGGCTTCAGCAATCAGCCCCAGCATTTT
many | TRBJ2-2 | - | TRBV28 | CASSFFALGELFF | TGTGCCAGCAGTTTTTTCGCTTTAGGGGAGCTGTTTTTT
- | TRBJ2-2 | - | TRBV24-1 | CATSDSIGAGELFF | TGTGCCACCAGTGATTCGATTGGGGCCGGGGAGCTGTTTTTT
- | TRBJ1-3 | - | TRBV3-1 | CASSQDTGTGNTIYF | TGTGCCAGCAGCCAAGATACCGGAACTGGAAACACCATATATTTT
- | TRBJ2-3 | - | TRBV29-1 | CSVDKWTDTQYF | TGCAGCGTTGATAAGTGGACGGATACGCAGTATTTT
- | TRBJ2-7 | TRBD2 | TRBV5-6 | CASSSWTSGSVYF | TGTGCCAGCAGCTCCTGGACTAGCGGGAGTGTGTACTTC
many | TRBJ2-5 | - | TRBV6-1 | CASNGQLQETQYF | TGTGCCAGCAACGGACAGCTACAAGAGACCCAGTACTTC
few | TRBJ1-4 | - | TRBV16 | CASSSPGAYVEKLFF | TGTGCCAGCAGCTCCCCCGGGGCCTACGTTGAAAAACTGTTTTTT
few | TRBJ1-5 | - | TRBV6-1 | CASSEWPKDSNQPQHF | TGTGCCAGCAGTGAATGGCCGAAAGATAGCAATCAGCCCCAGCATTTT
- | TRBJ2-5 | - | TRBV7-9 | CASRLTQGETQYF | TGTGCCAGCAGACTCACGCAGGGGGAGACCCAGTACTTC
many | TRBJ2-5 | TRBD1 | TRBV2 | CASSDWDRVWTQYF | TGTGCCAGCAGCGACTGGGACAGGGTATGGACCCAGTACTTC
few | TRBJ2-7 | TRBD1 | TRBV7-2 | CASSSRDRAAFEQYF | TGTGCCAGCAGCAGCCGGGACAGGGCGGCGTTCGAGCAGTACTTC
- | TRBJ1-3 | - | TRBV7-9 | CASSFVDSGNTIYF | TGTGCCAGCAGCTTCGTGGACAGCGGAAACACCATATATTTT
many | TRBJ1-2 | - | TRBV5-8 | CASSPYHRAPGYTF | TGTGCCAGCAGCCCCTACCACAGGGCCCCTGGCTACACCTTC
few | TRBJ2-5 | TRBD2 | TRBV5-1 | CASSPGAGLAKETQYF | TGCGCCAGCAGCCCGGGGGCGGGACTAGCTAAAGAGACCCAGTACTTC
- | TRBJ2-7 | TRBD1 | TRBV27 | CASSQTGPSYEQYF | TGTGCCAGCAGCCAGACAGGGCCGTCCTACGAGCAGTACTTC
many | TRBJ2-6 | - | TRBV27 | CASSDNRYSGANVLTF | TGTGCCAGCAGTGATAACCGCTACTCTGGGGCCAACGTCCTGACTTTC
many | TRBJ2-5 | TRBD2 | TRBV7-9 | CASSFNGRDQETQYF | TGTGCCAGCAGCTTTAACGGGAGGGATCAAGAGACCCAGTACTTC
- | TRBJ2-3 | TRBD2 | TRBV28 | CASSPTGLAREEDTQYF | TGTGCCAGCAGCCCCACCGGACTAGCGAGAGAGGAAGATACGCAGTATTTT
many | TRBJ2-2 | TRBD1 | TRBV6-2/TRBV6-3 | CASSVGQDTTTGELFF | TGTGCCAGCAGCGTTGGACAGGACACGACCACCGGGGAGCTGTTTTTT
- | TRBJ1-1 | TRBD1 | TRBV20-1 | CSAKRTGPTDTEAFF | TGCAGTGCCAAGCGGACAGGGCCGACGGACACTGAAGCTTTCTTT